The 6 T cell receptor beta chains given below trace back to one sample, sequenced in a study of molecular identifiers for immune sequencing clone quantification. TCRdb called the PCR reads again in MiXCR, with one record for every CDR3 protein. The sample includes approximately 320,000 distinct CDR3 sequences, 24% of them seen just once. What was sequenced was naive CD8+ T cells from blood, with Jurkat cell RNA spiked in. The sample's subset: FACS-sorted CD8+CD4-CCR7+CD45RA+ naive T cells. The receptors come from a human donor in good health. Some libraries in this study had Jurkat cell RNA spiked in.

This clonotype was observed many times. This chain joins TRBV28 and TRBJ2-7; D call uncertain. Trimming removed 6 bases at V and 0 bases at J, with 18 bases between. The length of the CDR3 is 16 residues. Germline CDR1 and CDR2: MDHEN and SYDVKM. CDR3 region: CASSRNSSPNSYEQYF. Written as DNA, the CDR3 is TGTGCCAGCAGCCGTAACAGCTCCCCAAACTCCTACGAGCAGTACTTC.

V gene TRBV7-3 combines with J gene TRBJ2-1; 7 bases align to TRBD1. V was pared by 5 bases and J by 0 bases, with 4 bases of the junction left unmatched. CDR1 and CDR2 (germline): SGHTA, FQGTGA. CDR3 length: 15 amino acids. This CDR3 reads CASSVGQSSYNEQFF. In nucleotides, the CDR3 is TGTGCCAGCAGCGTGGGACAGAGCTCCTACAATGAGCAGTTCTTC. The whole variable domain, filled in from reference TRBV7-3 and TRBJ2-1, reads GAGVSQTPSNKVTEKGKYVELRCDPISGHTALYWYRQSLGQGPEFLIYFQGTGAADDSGLPNDRFFAVRPEGSVSTLKIQRTERGDSAVYLCASSVGQSSYNEQFFGPGTRLTVL.

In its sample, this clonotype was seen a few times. In nucleotides, the CDR3 is TGTGCCAGCAGCTTATTCCCCGGGACCTACAATGAGCAGTTCTTC. It is translated as CASSLFPGTYNEQFF. This chain uses TRBV11-2 with TRBJ2-1, with a tentative D call TRBD2 (5 bases). The V gene's germline CDR1 is SGHAT and CDR2 FQNNGV. V was cut by 2 bases and J by 2 bases, with 10 bases left in between. CDR3 length equals 15 residues.

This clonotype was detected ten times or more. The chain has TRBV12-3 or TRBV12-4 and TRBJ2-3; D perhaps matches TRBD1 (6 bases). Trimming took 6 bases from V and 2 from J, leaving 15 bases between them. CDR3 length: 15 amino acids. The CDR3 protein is CASRGNRDDTDTQYF. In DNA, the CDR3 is TGTGCCAGCAGGGGGAACAGGGACGACACAGATACGCAGTATTTT.

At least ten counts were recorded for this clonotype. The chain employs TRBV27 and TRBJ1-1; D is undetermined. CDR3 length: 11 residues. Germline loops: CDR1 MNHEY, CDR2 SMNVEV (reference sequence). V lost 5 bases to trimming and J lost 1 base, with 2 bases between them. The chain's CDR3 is CASSKNTEAFF. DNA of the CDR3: TGTGCCAGCAGTAAGAACACTGAAGCTTTCTTT.

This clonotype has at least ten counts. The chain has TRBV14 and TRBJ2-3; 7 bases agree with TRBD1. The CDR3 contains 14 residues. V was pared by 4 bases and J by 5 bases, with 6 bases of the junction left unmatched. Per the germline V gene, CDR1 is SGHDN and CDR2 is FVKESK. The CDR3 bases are TGTGCCAGCAGCCGCCGGGACAGTTTAGATACGCAGTATTTT. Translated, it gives CASSRRDSLDTQYF.